Listed here are 25 T cell receptor beta chains from one sample, sequenced in a study of blood T cell repertoires in COVID-19. Some clones are missing from TCRdb's copy, which holds only in-frame ones; the method was immunoSEQ multiplex PCR. This sample carries approximately 170,000 clones, roughly nine tenths of them seen once, and the ten largest clones take 3.5% to 4%. The specimen was peripheral blood. The source of these receptors is a woman aged 70-85 years with acute or convalescent COVID-19.

This clone has just one count. V is TRBV3-1 (or the pseudogene TRBV3-2) and J is TRBJ2-3; D perhaps matches TRBD1 (5 bases). CDR1 and CDR2 from the germline V gene are LGHDT and YNNKEL (reference sequence). The CDR3 consists of 12 residues. Trimming removed 5 bases at V and 5 bases at J, with 8 bases between. The DNA for the CDR3 is TGTGCCAGCAGCTCTACAGGAGATACGCAGTATTTT. This encodes CASSSTGDTQYF.

This sequence joins TRBV2 and TRBJ2-2; TRBD2 matches at 13 bases. The CDR3 sequence is 14 residues long. Trimming at V came to 8 bases and at J to 7 bases, leaving 4 bases not matched to a gene. CDR1 is SNHLY, CDR2 FYNNEI, per germline. The CDR3 spells CASRGLAGVGELFF. The DNA of the CDR3 is TGTGCCAGCCGAGGACTAGCGGGGGTCGGGGAGCTGTTTTTT.

This clone was seen once. The chain has TRBV28 and TRBJ1-4; weak D call: TRBD1 (6 bases). Germline V gene lookup returns CDR1 MDHEN and CDR2 SYDVKM. The CDR3 runs 15 residues. Deletions cut 2 bases from V and 4 bases from J, with 11 bases between. The CDR3, as DNA: TGTGCCAGCAGTTTAAACACAGGGATTAATGAAAAACTGTTTTTT. Protein: CASSLNTGINEKLFF. The whole variable domain, filled in from reference TRBV28 and TRBJ1-4, reads DVKVTQSSRYLVKRTGEKVFLECVQDMDHENMFWYRQDPGLGLRLIYFSYDVKMKEKGDIPEGYSVSREKKERFSLILESASTNQTSMYLCASSLNTGINEKLFFGSGTQLSVL.

The rearrangement uses TRBV7-2 and TRBJ2-7; the D gene is possibly TRBD2 (6 bases). The V and J ends lost 1 base and 12 bases respectively, with 16 bases between them. Germline lookup yields CDR1 SGHTA and CDR2 FQGNSA. The CDR3 sequence is 13 residues long. This CDR3 is CASSLERRRVPYF. CDR3 sequence (DNA): TGTGCCAGCAGCTTAGAACGGAGGAGGGTCCCGTACTTC.

The rearrangement links TRBV9 to TRBJ2-7; D remains ambiguous. The germline V gene has CDR1 SGDLS and CDR2 YYNGEE. Trimming pared 0 bases from V and 0 bases from J, leaving 7 bases between. The CDR3 spans 14 residues. Written as DNA, the CDR3 is TGTGCCAGCAGCGTAGACAGTCGCTCCTACGAGCAGTACTTC. This translates into CASSVDSRSYEQYF.

The chain links TRBV7-9 to TRBJ2-3, with 12 bases that match TRBD2. The CDR3 has 16 residues. Germline CDR1 reads SEHNR; CDR2 reads FQNEAQ (reference sequence). The V segment lost 5 bases and the J segment 0 bases; nucleotides outside the gene matches: 3. CDR3 sequence (DNA): TGTGCCAGCAGCCTACTAGCGGGGGGAAGCACAGATACGCAGTATTTT. It is translated as CASSLLAGGSTDTQYF.

This clone has just a few counts. The V call is TRBV6-1, the J call TRBJ1-3, with D unresolved. The CDR3 runs to 18 residues. V was cut by 2 bases and J by 0 bases, with 17 bases left in between. Germline V CDR1 and CDR2: MNHNS, SASEGT. CDR3 sequence reads: CASSEYFGFMASGNTIYF. The CDR3 DNA follows: TGTGCCAGCAGTGAATATTTTGGTTTTATGGCCTCTGGAAACACCATATATTTT.

The chain couples TRBV7-2 to TRBJ2-1; 11 nucleotides agree with TRBD2. The CDR3 consists of 18 residues. Germline CDR1 SGHTA, CDR2 FQGNSA. V was clipped by 1 base and J by 1 base; unmatched bases: 6. The chain's CDR3 is CASSLELLAGGSYNEQFF. The DNA for the CDR3 is TGTGCCAGCAGCTTAGAACTTCTAGCGGGAGGTTCCTACAATGAGCAGTTCTTC.

In this sample, this clone turned up a few times. The rearrangement uses TRBV6-4 and TRBJ1-5, with TRBD1 matching 10 bases. The trim removed 10 bases at V and 6 bases at J, leaving 12 bases unmatched. The CDR3 totals 15 residues. Germline assignment: CDR1 MRHNA and CDR2 SNTAGT. CDR3 nucleotides: TGTGCCATCATCCAGGGACAGGGGATTACTCAGCCCCAGCATTTT. Its protein product is CAIIQGQGITQPQHF.

V usage is TRBV27 and J usage is TRBJ2-1, with 10 bases that match TRBD1. Germline CDR1 and CDR2: MNHEY and SMNVEV (reference sequence). V was pared by 0 bases and J by 0 bases, with 17 bases of the junction left unmatched. The CDR3 extends over 22 amino acids. The CDR3 loop reads CASSLSHPTGQGGPSSYNEQFF. CDR3 nucleotides: TGTGCCAGCAGTTTATCCCACCCAACCGGACAGGGGGGCCCAAGCTCCTACAATGAGCAGTTCTTC.

The V call is TRBV2, the J call TRBJ1-5; TRBD1 matches at 7 bases. CDR3 size: 15 residues. The germline CDR1 and CDR2 sequences are SNHLY and FYNNEI. The V gene end was trimmed by 3 bases and the J gene end by 1 base; junction bases not matched to a gene: 3. The CDR3 here is CASSDMGQSNQPQHF. In DNA, the CDR3 is TGTGCCAGCAGTGATATGGGACAGAGCAATCAGCCCCAGCATTTT.

This clone was found once. This rearrangement joins TRBV5-1 to TRBJ1-4, with D perhaps matching TRBD1 (5 bases). Germline V gives CDR1 SGHRS, CDR2 YFSETQ. V lost 4 bases and J lost 5, with 15 bases in between. The length of the CDR3 is 15 residues. The CDR3 protein is CASSEGPGLNEKLFF. The CDR3 coding sequence is TGCGCCAGCAGCGAAGGCCCAGGGCTAAATGAAAAACTGTTTTTT. The full variable domain, rest sourced from reference TRBV5-1 and TRBJ1-4, is KAGVTQTPRYLIKTRGQQVTLSCSPISGHRSVSWYQQTPGQGLQFLFEYFSETQRNKGNFPGRFSGRQFSNSRSEMNVSTLELGDSALYLCASSEGPGLNEKLFFGSGTQLSVL.

The V gene is TRBV20-1, the J gene TRBJ2-1; 8 bases align to TRBD1. Unmatched junction bases numbered 10, after V lost 3 bases and J lost 6 bases. CDR1 and CDR2 (germline): DFQATT, SNEGSKA (reference sequence). The CDR3 contains 15 residues. CDR3 DNA sequence: TGCAGTGCTAGTAGGGTGGACAGGGATGGCAATGAGCAGTTCTTC. Translation: CSASRVDRDGNEQFF.

Remarks on this clone: The junction departs from the called germline gene at one end, perhaps through a read error. This chain connects TRBV27 to TRBJ1-1; 7 bases align to TRBD1. Germline values: CDR1 MNHEY, CDR2 SMNVEV (reference sequence). The CDR3 has 15 amino acids. CDR3 sequence (DNA): TGTGCCAGCAGTTTATGGTACAGGGGAGGTACTGCAGCTTTCTTT. It translates to CASSLWYRGGTAAFF.

CDR3 residues: CASSLGPLGFYGYTF. CDR3 sequence (DNA): TGTGCCAGCAGCTTAGGCCCCTTGGGCTTTTATGGCTACACCTTC. This rearrangement joins TRBV7-8 to TRBJ1-2; D call uncertain. Germline CDR1 and CDR2: SGHVS and FQNEAQ. The ends were cut back, 1 base at V and 5 bases at J, with 14 bases in the middle. The CDR3 is made up of 15 amino acids.

The rearrangement links TRBV5-1 to TRBJ1-2, with D unclear. The germline CDR1 and CDR2 sequences are SGHRS and YFSETQ. Trimming shortened V by 4 bases and J by 6 bases, and 13 bases separated the two germline ends. The CDR3 is 13 amino acids. The CDR3 loop is CASSTAGGDGYTF. For the CDR3, the DNA is TGCGCCAGCAGCACAGCCGGCGGGGATGGCTACACCTTC.

The chain links TRBV9 to TRBJ1-5, with TRBD1 as a possible D gene (6 bases). The germline V and J ends were trimmed by 4 bases and 1 base, with 9 bases remaining between them. This CDR3 has 14 amino acids. Germline V lookup: CDR1 SGDLS, CDR2 YYNGEE. The CDR3 reads CASSPGVSNQPQHF. CDR3 DNA sequence: TGTGCCAGCAGCCCAGGGGTGAGCAATCAGCCCCAGCATTTT.

J is TRBJ1-6 and V is TRBV25-1; D ambiguous. The CDR3 is made up of 15 amino acids. V lost 0 bases to trimming and J lost 5 bases, with 8 bases between them. Germline CDR1 and CDR2: MGHDK and SYGVNS. The CDR3 is CASSEYMGNNSPLHF. CDR3 DNA sequence: TGTGCCAGCAGTGAATATATGGGCAATAATTCACCCCTCCACTTT.

The V and J genes are TRBV10-3 and TRBJ1-5; 7 bases match TRBD1. The V gene end was trimmed by 2 bases and the J gene end by 2 bases; junction bases not matched to a gene: 0. This CDR3 comprises 14 residues. Looked up from germline, CDR1 is ENHRY and CDR2 is SYGVKD. The CDR3 coding sequence is TGTGCCATCAGTGAGGGACAGGGCAATCAGCCCCAGCATTTT. Protein product: CAISEGQGNQPQHF.

The chain links TRBV9 to TRBJ1-6; D perhaps matches TRBD1 (6 bases). V lost 4 bases and J 9 bases, leaving 17 bases between the germline ends. Germline V gene lookup returns CDR1 SGDLS and CDR2 YYNGEE. This CDR3 is built from 15 residues. CDR3 region: CASSSQIGGGSPLHF. In DNA, the CDR3 is TGTGCCAGCAGCTCCCAGATAGGGGGGGGTTCACCCCTCCACTTT.

V is TRBV7-2 and J is TRBJ2-7; D is possibly TRBD2 (5 bases). V lost 4 bases and J 3 bases, leaving 16 bases between the germline ends. CDR1 and CDR2 (germline): SGHTA, FQGNSA. CDR3 length: 15 residues. The CDR3 here is CASSSVPRALYEQYF. CDR3 coding DNA: TGTGCCAGCAGCTCCGTTCCGAGGGCCCTCTACGAGCAGTACTTC.

The chain carries TRBV10-1 and TRBJ1-2, with D uncertain. Germline CDR1 is WNHNN and CDR2 is SYGVQD (reference sequence). This CDR3 comprises 13 residues. V was clipped by 7 bases and J by 2 bases, with 11 bases between them. The DNA of the CDR3 is TGCGCCAGCACTTTGGGAGTAAACTATGGCTACACCTTC. It encodes CASTLGVNYGYTF.

J is TRBJ2-1 and V is TRBV4-3; 10 bases line up with TRBD2. The germline CDR1 and CDR2 sequences are LGHNA and YSLEER. This CDR3 comprises 17 residues. Germline trimming cut 4 bases from V and 7 bases from J; bases unmatched to any gene: 13. The CDR3 region has the DNA TGCGCCAGCAGCCCAAAACCCGGGACTAGCGATAGGAATGAGCAGTTCTTC. It yields the protein CASSPKPGTSDRNEQFF.

This chain joins TRBV6-1 and TRBJ2-7; 7 bases fit TRBD2. CDR3 length: 14 residues. Germline CDR1 MNHNS, CDR2 SASEGT. Trimming took 2 bases from V and 2 from J; bases not matched to a gene: 3. This chain's CDR3 is CASSELGTTYEQYF. The CDR3 DNA follows: TGTGCCAGCAGTGAACTTGGGACTACCTACGAGCAGTACTTC.

This chain connects TRBV20-1 to TRBJ1-1; a weak D match, TRBD1 (5 bases). CDR1 and CDR2 from the germline V gene are DFQATT and SNEGSKA (reference sequence). V lost 3 bases and J lost 6, with 14 bases in between. The CDR3 has 13 residues. CDR3 nucleotides: TGCAGTGCTAGTCCAGGGCGGATCGCTGAAGCTTTCTTT. Translation gives CSASPGRIAEAFF.